Detailed here is one TCR beta chain. The data were obtained in a study of blood T cell repertoires in COVID-19. Trimming left V 3 bases short and J 6 bases short, with 6 bases between. This CDR3 contains 11 residues. Generated by immunoSEQ multiplex PCR, the TCRdb table keeps only in-frame clones and is missing some. The sample lists about 180,000 clones; 85% to 90% were seen once. The sequence derives from a man aged 55-75 years with COVID-19, enrolled during active disease. This chain joins TRBV12-3 or TRBV12-4 and TRBJ2-7; D remains ambiguous. The sample comprised peripheral blood. The CDR3 DNA follows: TGTGCCAGCAGTTTTCGGTCCGAGCAGTACTTC. This gives the protein CASSFRSEQYF.